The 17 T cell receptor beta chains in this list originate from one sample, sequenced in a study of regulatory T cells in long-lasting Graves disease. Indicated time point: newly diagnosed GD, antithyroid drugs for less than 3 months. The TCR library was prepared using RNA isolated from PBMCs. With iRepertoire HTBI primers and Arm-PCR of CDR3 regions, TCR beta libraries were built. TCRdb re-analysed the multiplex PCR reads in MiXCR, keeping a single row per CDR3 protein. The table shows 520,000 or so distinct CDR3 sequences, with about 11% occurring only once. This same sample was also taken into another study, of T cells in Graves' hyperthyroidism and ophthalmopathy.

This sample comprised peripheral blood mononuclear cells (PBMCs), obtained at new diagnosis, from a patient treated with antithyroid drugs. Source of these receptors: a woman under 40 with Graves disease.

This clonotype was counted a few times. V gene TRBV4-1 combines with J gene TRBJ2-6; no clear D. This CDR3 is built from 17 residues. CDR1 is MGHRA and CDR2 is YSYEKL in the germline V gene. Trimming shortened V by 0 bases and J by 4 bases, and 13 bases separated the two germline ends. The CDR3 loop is CASSQDAAGAGANVLTF. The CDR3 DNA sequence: TGCGCCAGCAGCCAAGATGCCGCAGGAGCCGGGGCCAACGTCCTGACTTTC.

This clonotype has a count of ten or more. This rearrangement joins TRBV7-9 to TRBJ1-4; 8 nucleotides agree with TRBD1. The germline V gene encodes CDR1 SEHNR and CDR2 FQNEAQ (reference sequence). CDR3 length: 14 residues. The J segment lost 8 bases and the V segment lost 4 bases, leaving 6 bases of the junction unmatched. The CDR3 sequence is CASSSDRGREKLFF. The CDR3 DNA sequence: TGTGCCAGCAGCTCAGACAGGGGACGAGAAAAACTGTTTTTT.

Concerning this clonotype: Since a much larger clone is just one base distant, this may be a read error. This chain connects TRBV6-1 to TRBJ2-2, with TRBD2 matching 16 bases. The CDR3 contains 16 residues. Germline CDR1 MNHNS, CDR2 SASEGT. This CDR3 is CDSTGLAGGTTGELFF. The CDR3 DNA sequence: TGTGACAGCACGGGACTAGCGGGAGGGACCACCGGGGAGCTGTTTTTT.

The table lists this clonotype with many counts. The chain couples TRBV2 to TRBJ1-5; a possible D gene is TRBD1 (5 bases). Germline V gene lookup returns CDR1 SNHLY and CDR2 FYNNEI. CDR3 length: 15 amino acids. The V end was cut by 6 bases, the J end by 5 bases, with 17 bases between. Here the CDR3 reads CASRPSSRVDQPQHF. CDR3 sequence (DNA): TGTGCCAGCAGGCCCTCGAGCAGGGTTGATCAGCCCCAGCATTTT.

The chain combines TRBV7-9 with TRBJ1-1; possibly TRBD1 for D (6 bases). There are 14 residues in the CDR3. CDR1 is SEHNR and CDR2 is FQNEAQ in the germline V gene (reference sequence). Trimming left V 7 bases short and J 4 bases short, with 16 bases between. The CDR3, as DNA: TGTGCCAGCAACCCGTCAAAAGGGGGCACTGAAGCTTTCTTT. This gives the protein CASNPSKGGTEAFF.

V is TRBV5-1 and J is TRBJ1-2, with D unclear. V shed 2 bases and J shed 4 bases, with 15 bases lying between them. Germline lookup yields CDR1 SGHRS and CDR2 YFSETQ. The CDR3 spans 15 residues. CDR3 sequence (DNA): TGCGCCAGCAGCTTTCAATTAGGTGGGTCCTATGGCTACACCTTC. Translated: CASSFQLGGSYGYTF.

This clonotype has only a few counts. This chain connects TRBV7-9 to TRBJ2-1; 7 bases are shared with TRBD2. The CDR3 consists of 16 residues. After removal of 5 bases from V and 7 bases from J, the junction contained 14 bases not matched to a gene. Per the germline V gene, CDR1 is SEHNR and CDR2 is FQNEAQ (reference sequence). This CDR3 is CASSPHDGGSSNEQFF. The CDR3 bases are TGTGCCAGCAGCCCCCATGACGGCGGGAGTTCTAATGAGCAGTTCTTC.

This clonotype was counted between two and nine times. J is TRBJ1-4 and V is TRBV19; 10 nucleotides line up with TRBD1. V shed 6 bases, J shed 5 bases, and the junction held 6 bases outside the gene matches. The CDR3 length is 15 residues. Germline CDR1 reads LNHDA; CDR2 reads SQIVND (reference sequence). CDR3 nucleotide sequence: TGTGCCAGTAGCCCTTGGACAGGGGGAAATGAAAAACTGTTTTTT. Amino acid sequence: CASSPWTGGNEKLFF.

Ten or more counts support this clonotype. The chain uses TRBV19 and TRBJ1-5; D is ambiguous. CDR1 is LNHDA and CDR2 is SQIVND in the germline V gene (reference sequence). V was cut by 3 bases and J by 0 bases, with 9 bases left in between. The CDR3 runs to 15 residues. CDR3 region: CASSIRVSSNQPQHF. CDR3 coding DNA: TGTGCCAGTAGTATTAGAGTTTCTAGCAATCAGCCCCAGCATTTT. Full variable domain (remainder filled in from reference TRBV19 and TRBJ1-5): DGGITQSPKYLFRKEGQNVTLSCEQNLNHDAMYWYRQDPGQGLRLIYYSQIVNDFQKGDIAEGYSVSREKKESFPLTVTSAQKNPTAFYLCASSIRVSSNQPQHFGDGTRLSIL.

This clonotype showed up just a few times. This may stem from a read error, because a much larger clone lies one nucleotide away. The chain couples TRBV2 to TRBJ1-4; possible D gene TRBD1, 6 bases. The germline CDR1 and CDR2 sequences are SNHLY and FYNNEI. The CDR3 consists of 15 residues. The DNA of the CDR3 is TGTGCCAGCAAGGGGGGATTAACAACTAATGGAAAACTGTTTTTT. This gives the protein CASKGGLTTNGKLFF.

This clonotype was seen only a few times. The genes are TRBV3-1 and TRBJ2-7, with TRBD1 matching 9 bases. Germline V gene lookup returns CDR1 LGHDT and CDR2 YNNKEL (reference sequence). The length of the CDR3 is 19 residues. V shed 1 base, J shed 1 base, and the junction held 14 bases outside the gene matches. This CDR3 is CASSQGPGQGVYGSYEQYF. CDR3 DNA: TGTGCCAGCAGCCAAGGCCCGGGACAGGGAGTCTATGGGTCCTACGAGCAGTACTTC.

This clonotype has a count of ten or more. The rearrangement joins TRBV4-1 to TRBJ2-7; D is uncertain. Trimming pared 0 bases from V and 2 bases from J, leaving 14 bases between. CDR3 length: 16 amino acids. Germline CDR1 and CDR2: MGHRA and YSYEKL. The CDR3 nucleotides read TGCGCCAGCAGCCAAGACACAACAGTGAGAGCCTACGAGCAGTACTTC. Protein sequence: CASSQDTTVRAYEQYF.

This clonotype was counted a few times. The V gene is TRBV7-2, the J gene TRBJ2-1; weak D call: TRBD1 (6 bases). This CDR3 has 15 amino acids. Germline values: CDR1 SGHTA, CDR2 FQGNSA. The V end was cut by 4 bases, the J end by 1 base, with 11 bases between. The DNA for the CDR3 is TGTGCCAGCAGCTGGTCCAGGGGATCCTACAATGAGCAGTTCTTC. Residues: CASSWSRGSYNEQFF.

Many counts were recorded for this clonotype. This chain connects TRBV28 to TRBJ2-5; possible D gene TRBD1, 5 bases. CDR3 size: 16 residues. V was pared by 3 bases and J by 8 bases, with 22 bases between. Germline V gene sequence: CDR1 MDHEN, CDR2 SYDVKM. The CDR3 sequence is CASSFGAPSPKKTQYF. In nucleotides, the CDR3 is TGTGCCAGCAGTTTTGGGGCCCCATCACCCAAGAAAACCCAGTACTTC. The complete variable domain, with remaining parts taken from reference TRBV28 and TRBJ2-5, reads DVKVTQSSRYLVKRTGEKVFLECVQDMDHENMFWYRQDPGLGLRLIYFSYDVKMKEKGDIPEGYSVSREKKERFSLILESASTNQTSMYLCASSFGAPSPKKTQYFGPGTRLLVL.

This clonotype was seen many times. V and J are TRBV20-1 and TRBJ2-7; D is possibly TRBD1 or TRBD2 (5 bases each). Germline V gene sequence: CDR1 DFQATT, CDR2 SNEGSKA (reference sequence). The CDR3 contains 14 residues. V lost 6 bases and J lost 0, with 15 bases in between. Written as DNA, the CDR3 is TGCAGTGCAACCGGGACGGCGAGCTCCTACGAGCAGTACTTC. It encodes CSATGTASSYEQYF.

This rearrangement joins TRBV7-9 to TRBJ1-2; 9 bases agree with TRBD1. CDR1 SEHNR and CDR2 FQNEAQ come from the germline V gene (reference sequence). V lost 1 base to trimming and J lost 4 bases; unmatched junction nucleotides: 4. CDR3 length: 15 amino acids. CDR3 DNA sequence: TGTGCCAGCAGCTTAGAGACAGGGGGTATCTATGGCTACACCTTC. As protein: CASSLETGGIYGYTF. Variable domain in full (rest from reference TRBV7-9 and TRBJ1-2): DTGVSQNPRHKITKRGQNVTFRCDPISEHNRLYWYRQTLGQGPEFLTYFQNEAQLEKSRLLSDRFSAERPKGSFSTLEIQRTEQGDSAMYLCASSLETGGIYGYTFGSGTRLTVV.

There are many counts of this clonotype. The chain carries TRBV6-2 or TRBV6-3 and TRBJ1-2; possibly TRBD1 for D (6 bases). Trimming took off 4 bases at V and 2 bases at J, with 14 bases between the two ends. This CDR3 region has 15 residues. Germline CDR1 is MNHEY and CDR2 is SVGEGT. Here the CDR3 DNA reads TGTGCCAGCAGTTTCGACAGGCGACAAAACTATGGCTACACCTTC. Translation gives CASSFDRRQNYGYTF.